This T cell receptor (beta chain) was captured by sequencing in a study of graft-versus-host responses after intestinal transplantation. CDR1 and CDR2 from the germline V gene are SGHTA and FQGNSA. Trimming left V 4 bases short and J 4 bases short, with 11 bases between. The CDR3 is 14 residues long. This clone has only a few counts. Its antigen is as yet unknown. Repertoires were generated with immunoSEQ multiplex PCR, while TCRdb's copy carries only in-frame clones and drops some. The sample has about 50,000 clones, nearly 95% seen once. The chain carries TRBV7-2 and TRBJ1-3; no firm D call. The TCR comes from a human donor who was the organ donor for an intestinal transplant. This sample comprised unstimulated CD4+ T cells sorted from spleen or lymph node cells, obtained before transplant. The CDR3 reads CASSSPGRGNTIYF. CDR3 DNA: TGTGCCAGCAGCTCTCCGGGCAGAGGAAACACCATATATTTT. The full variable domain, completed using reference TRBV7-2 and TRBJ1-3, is GAGVSQSPSNKVTEKGKDVELRCDPISGHTALYWYRQSLGQGLEFLIYFQGNSAPDKSGLPSDRFSAERTGGSVSTLTIQRTQQEDSAVYLCASSSPGRGNTIYFGEGSWLTVV.